This T cell receptor (beta chain) was sequenced in a study of identifying expanded T cells in peripheral blood. Study findings and constraints: Variance in clone template counts between roughly 2-week samples significantly increased with total template count across all healthy donors. Over about two and four weeks, about 15 and 19 clones changed, versus more than 1 between replicates.

Healthy donors had no documented immune events, such as infections, while sampled. This CDR3 has 15 amino acids. The germline V gene has CDR1 MNHEY and CDR2 SVGAGI. V lost 6 bases, J lost 0 bases, and 5 bases stayed unmatched. As for this clone: Its antigen is as yet unknown.

Only in-frame clones appear in the TCRdb table, and some are missing; sequencing was by immunoSEQ multiplex PCR. The sample consists of about 94,000 clones, 70% to 90% of them appearing once. The chain has TRBV6-5 and TRBJ2-4; 7 nucleotides match TRBD1. The sample consisted of blood. The receptor was derived from a person aged 18 to 70 in good health. The CDR3 region is CASSTGTVAKNIQYF. In DNA form, the CDR3 reads TGTGCCAGCAGCACAGGGACAGTAGCCAAAAACATTCAGTACTTC.